This T cell receptor beta chain was identified in a study of human T cells and chemical hapten exposure. Germline CDR1 SGHVS, CDR2 FNYEAQ. V lost 0 bases to trimming and J lost 1 base, with 10 bases between them. The CDR3 has 17 amino acids. TCRdb re-called the RACE reads with MiXCR, one entry per CDR3 protein. The sample has approximately 320,000 distinct CDR3 sequences; approximately 5% are singletons. This clonotype appeared many times. Time point specified: pre-sensitization, week 0. Indicated treatment: therapeutic diphenylcyclopropenone sensitization with weekly scalp DPC. Sequenced material: whole blood, taken in connection with sensitization to the hapten diphenylcyclopropenone (DPC). The rearrangement uses TRBV7-6 and TRBJ2-6; D uncertain. The clonotype comes from a young woman with alopecia areata. Some clones in this sample may be carry-over from other donors' samples. CDR3 amino acids: CASSLAIVYSGANVLTF. CDR3 coding DNA: TGTGCCAGCAGCTTAGCGATTGTATATTCTGGGGCCAACGTCCTGACTTTC. Based on the CDR3 plus reference TRBV7-6 and TRBJ2-6, the full variable domain is GAGVSQSPRYKVTKRGQDVALRCDPISGHVSLYWYRQALGQGPEFLTYFNYEAQQDKSGLPNDRFSAERPEGSISTLTIQRTEQRDSAMYRCASSLAIVYSGANVLTFGAGSRLTVL.